This passage covers 2 T cell receptor beta chains from one sample sequenced in a study of low-dose radiotherapy and immunotherapy resistance in tumors. The sample's time point: after trial treatment. The sample's treatment: LDRT plus nivolumab, ipilimumab, low-dose cyclophosphamide and aspirin (RACIN trial). TRAV- and TRBV-specific primers primed first-strand cDNA, covering alpha and beta chains. The PCR that amplified TCRs ran for around 20 cycles, relying on a constant-region primer and a V-primer adapter. MiXCR was run by TCRdb on the reads, yielding one entry per CDR3 protein. This sample has 75,000 to 95,000 distinct CDR3 sequences, with 20% to 25% found just once. Sample: PBMCs, taken after low-dose radiotherapy plus immunotherapy. Every receptor here comes from a female donor with ovarian cancer.

This clonotype was seen ten or more times. V gene TRBV12-3 or TRBV12-4 combines with J gene TRBJ2-7, with D perhaps being TRBD1 or TRBD2 (5 bases each). V lost 1 base and J 3 bases, leaving 13 bases between the germline ends. The CDR3 length is 15 residues. CDR3 region: CASSLGGDVIYEQYF. CDR3 nucleotides: TGTGCCAGCAGTTTAGGAGGGGACGTCATCTACGAGCAGTACTTC.

The sample holds many counts of this clonotype. The rearrangement joins TRBV7-9 to TRBJ2-1, with 11 positions matching TRBD2. The CDR3 is 21 residues long. CDR1 and CDR2 from the germline V gene are SEHNR and FQNEAQ (reference sequence). With 4 bases clipped from V and 4 bases from J, the junction kept 21 bases outside the gene matches. The CDR3 DNA reads as TGTGCCAGCAGCTCCCCACTGGGGACAGGGATTGGGACTAGCGGATACAATGAGCAGTTCTTC. Amino acids: CASSSPLGTGIGTSGYNEQFF.